Listed here are 26 T cell receptor beta chains from one sample, sequenced in a study of T cell responses to AZD1222 COVID-19 vaccine. Sequencing was performed with immunoSEQ multiplex PCR; in TCRdb, only in-frame clones are kept and a portion is missing. The sample holds over 85,000 clones, about nine tenths seen once. The material was peripheral blood, obtained 28 days after the second AZD1222 dose. The origin of the receptors is an adult who received the AZD1222 COVID-19 vaccine.

This chain joins TRBV7-9 and TRBJ1-4; D unresolved. The CDR3 length is 14 residues. The germline V and J ends were trimmed by 7 bases and 2 bases, with 11 bases remaining between them. CDR1 and CDR2 from the germline V gene are SEHNR and FQNEAQ (reference sequence). CDR3: CASKQLLTNEKLFF. The DNA of the CDR3 is TGTGCCAGCAAACAACTCCTGACTAATGAAAAACTGTTTTTT.

The V gene is TRBV29-1, the J gene TRBJ1-3; D unclear. In germline, CDR1 is SQVTM, CDR2 ANQGSEA. The length of the CDR3 is 14 residues. The ends were cut back, 2 bases at V and 0 bases at J, with 8 bases in the middle. CDR3 protein: CSVELPHSGNTIYF. The CDR3 region has the DNA TGCAGCGTTGAACTTCCCCACTCTGGAAACACCATATATTTT.

Here the CDR3 reads CASSNNGGLRGNTIYF. The CDR3 DNA is TGTGCCAGTAGCAACAACGGCGGGTTAAGAGGAAACACCATATATTTT. This sequence joins TRBV19 and TRBJ1-3; no firm D call. The CDR3 contains 16 residues. V was shortened by 6 bases and J by 4 bases, with 19 bases between the two germline ends. Per the germline V gene, CDR1 is LNHDA and CDR2 is SQIVND (reference sequence).

The chain recombines TRBV11-2 with TRBJ2-1, with no clear D. Germline values: CDR1 SGHAT, CDR2 FQNNGV. This CDR3 region has 17 residues. V was clipped by 1 base and J by 0 bases, with 13 bases between them. CDR3 bases: TGTGCCAGCAGCTTAGGGGCTGGGAAAAGCTCCTACAATGAGCAGTTCTTC. Protein product: CASSLGAGKSSYNEQFF. Full variable domain (missing parts from reference TRBV11-2 and TRBJ2-1): EAGVAQSPRYKIIEKRQSVAFWCNPISGHATLYWYQQILGQGPKLLIQFQNNGVVDDSQLPKDRFSAERLKGVDSTLKIQPAKLEDSAVYLCASSLGAGKSSYNEQFFGPGTRLTVL.

This rearrangement joins TRBV28 to TRBJ1-1, with 7 bases identical to TRBD1. V trimming: 2 bases; J trimming: 1 base; junction bases outside the gene matches: 7. Germline values: CDR1 MDHEN, CDR2 SYDVKM. The CDR3 consists of 16 residues. In DNA form, the CDR3 reads TGTGCCAGCAGTTTAGACGGGACAGCTAAGAACACTGAAGCTTTCTTT. Protein product: CASSLDGTAKNTEAFF.

This rearrangement joins TRBV5-6 to TRBJ2-2; 7 bases map to TRBD1. Unmatched junction bases numbered 4, after V lost 0 bases and J lost 2 bases. The CDR3 sequence is 16 residues long. Germline V gene lookup returns CDR1 SGHDT and CDR2 YYEEEE. Here the CDR3 reads CASSLGGGGNTGELFF. The CDR3 nucleotides are TGTGCCAGCAGCTTGGGAGGGGGCGGCAACACCGGGGAGCTGTTTTTT.

The chain employs TRBV25-1 and TRBJ2-3; no firm D call. The CDR3 has 13 amino acids. The V gene's germline CDR1 is MGHDK and CDR2 SYGVNS. Trimming removed 4 bases at V and 6 bases at J, with 11 bases between. Here the CDR3 DNA reads TGTGCCAGCAGTGTGCTGGGCAGTGATACGCAGTATTTT. This encodes CASSVLGSDTQYF.

This chain connects TRBV10-1 to TRBJ2-7; D unresolved. Trimming removed 3 bases from V and 2 bases from J, with 8 bases in between. Germline CDR1 reads WNHNN; CDR2 reads SYGVQD (reference sequence). The CDR3 sequence is 13 residues long. Written as DNA, the CDR3 is TGCGCCAGCAGTGAAGGTGTAGCCTACGAGCAGTACTTC. Its translation: CASSEGVAYEQYF.

Here the CDR3 reads CASSNAGAWTEAFF. CDR3 in DNA: TGTGCCAGTAGTAACGCAGGGGCGTGGACTGAAGCTTTCTTT. The gene calls are TRBV19 and TRBJ1-1, with D maybe TRBD1 (6 bases). Deletions cut 4 bases from V and 5 bases from J, with 14 bases between. There are 14 residues in the CDR3. The germline V gene has CDR1 LNHDA and CDR2 SQIVND (reference sequence). The full variable domain, rest sourced from reference TRBV19 and TRBJ1-1, is DGGITQSPKYLFRKEGQNVTLSCEQNLNHDAMYWYRQDPGQGLRLIYYSQIVNDFQKGDIAEGYSVSREKKESFPLTVTSAQKNPTAFYLCASSNAGAWTEAFFGQGTRLTVV.

The chain has TRBV27 and TRBJ1-2; TRBD1 agrees at 8 bases. The germline gives CDR1 MNHEY, CDR2 SMNVEV (reference sequence). Losses at the gene ends were 8 bases for V and 5 bases for J; bases not matched to a gene: 4. CDR3 length equals 12 residues. In DNA form, the CDR3 reads TGTGCCAGCCGCCGACAGGGGTATGGCTACACCTTC. It encodes CASRRQGYGYTF.

The rearrangement links TRBV10-3 to TRBJ2-7; no clear D gene. V was pared by 2 bases and J by 5 bases, with 4 bases between. Germline assignment: CDR1 ENHRY and CDR2 SYGVKD. CDR3 length: 11 residues. The CDR3 coding sequence is TGTGCCATCAGTGAGATCGACGAGCAGTACTTC. Translated: CAISEIDEQYF.

The chain couples TRBV6-2 or TRBV6-3 to TRBJ2-2, with 9 bases lining up with TRBD1. With 4 bases clipped from V and 7 bases from J, the junction kept 7 bases outside the gene matches. Looked up from germline, CDR1 is MNHEY and CDR2 is SVGEGT. The CDR3 contains 15 residues. CDR3 nucleotides: TGTGCCAGCAGTTTCCGGGACAGGGTCGGCGGGGAGCTGTTTTTT. Encoded protein: CASSFRDRVGGELFF.

This rearrangement joins TRBV4-1 to TRBJ2-7; the D gene could be TRBD1 or TRBD2 (5 bases each). CDR3 length equals 15 residues. V was trimmed by 2 bases and J by 5 bases, leaving 16 bases between them. The germline V gene has CDR1 MGHRA and CDR2 YSYEKL. The CDR3 spells CASSQRGPSVNEQYF. The CDR3 region has the DNA TGCGCCAGCAGCCAAAGGGGACCCTCAGTCAACGAGCAGTACTTC.

The rearrangement links TRBV5-4 to TRBJ2-7, with 12 bases lining up with TRBD2. The J segment lost 5 bases and the V segment lost 3 bases, leaving 6 bases of the junction unmatched. In germline, CDR1 is SGHNT, CDR2 YYREEE (reference sequence). The CDR3 consists of 15 residues. CDR3 nucleotide sequence: TGTGCCAGCAGCTACCTAGCGGGGGGGCCGAACGAGCAGTACTTC. Translation: CASSYLAGGPNEQYF.

This clone was counted between two and nine times. V is TRBV12-3 or TRBV12-4 and J is TRBJ2-7, with D unresolved. Between the trimmed V and J ends, which lost 4 bases and 0 bases, there was a span of 1 base. The length of the CDR3 is 11 residues. The CDR3 sequence: CASSSSYEQYF. In DNA, the CDR3 is TGTGCCAGCAGTTCCTCCTACGAGCAGTACTTC.

V and J are TRBV2 and TRBJ1-1, with no clear D. V was clipped by 2 bases and J by 0 bases, with 7 bases between them. The CDR3 contains 14 residues. Germline V lookup: CDR1 SNHLY, CDR2 FYNNEI. The CDR3 nucleotides read TGTGCCAGCAGTGAACCAAAGATGAACACTGAAGCTTTCTTT. It is translated as CASSEPKMNTEAFF.

The chain recombines TRBV14 with TRBJ2-7, with 7 bases that match TRBD1. CDR1 SGHDN and CDR2 FVKESK come from the germline V gene. V shed 3 bases and J 2 bases; nucleotides not matched to a gene: 7. The CDR3 totals 15 residues. In DNA form, the CDR3 reads TGTGCCAGCAGCCACTCGGGACAGCGGACCTACGAGCAGTACTTC. This gives the protein CASSHSGQRTYEQYF.

This chain uses TRBV18 with TRBJ2-5; 7 nucleotides align to TRBD1. This CDR3 is built from 15 residues. Germline values: CDR1 KGHSH, CDR2 LQKENI. Losses at the gene ends were 6 bases for V and 3 bases for J; bases not matched to a gene: 10. DNA for the CDR3: TGTGCCAGCTCCCCCCCGGACAGGCGAAAAGAGACCCAGTACTTC. Its translation: CASSPPDRRKETQYF.

The chain carries TRBV10-2 and TRBJ2-1; TRBD1 might be the D (6 bases). The CDR3 extends over 14 amino acids. Germline values: CDR1 WSHSY, CDR2 SAAADI. Trimming shortened V by 3 bases and J by 9 bases, and 15 bases separated the two germline ends. CDR3 sequence (DNA): TGCGCCAGCAGTGATCCGCCCCAACAGGGTGAGCAGTTCTTC. It yields the protein CASSDPPQQGEQFF.

Here the CDR3 reads CASSLWAFSTNEKLFF. CDR3 DNA sequence: TGTGCCAGCAGTTTGTGGGCCTTCTCAACTAATGAAAAACTGTTTTTT. The chain combines TRBV28 with TRBJ1-4; D unclear. This CDR3 spans 16 amino acids. Germline CDR1 reads MDHEN; CDR2 reads SYDVKM. With 3 bases removed from V and 0 bases from J, the gap between germline ends came to 11 bases.

The rearrangement uses TRBV6-5 and TRBJ1-4; the D is unclear. The CDR3 is 13 residues long. Deletions cut 6 bases from V and 8 bases from J, with 13 bases between. Germline values: CDR1 MNHEY, CDR2 SVGAGI. This chain's CDR3 is CASRDGGQEKLFF. As DNA, the CDR3 is TGTGCCAGCAGGGACGGAGGGCAAGAAAAACTGTTTTTT.

The chain has TRBV5-4 and TRBJ1-3; no clear D gene. The CDR3 covers 14 residues. V dropped 3 bases and J dropped 1 base, with 8 bases sitting between them. Germline CDR1 is SGHNT and CDR2 is YYREEE (reference sequence). CDR3 nucleotide sequence: TGTGCCAGCAGCTCCGGTGGGTCTGGAAACACCATATATTTT. Amino acid sequence: CASSSGGSGNTIYF.

The CDR3 nucleotides are TGCGCCAGCAGCCTTCAGATGGGGCGTAGGACTGAAGCTTTCTTT. This codes for CASSLQMGRRTEAFF. V is TRBV4-3 and J is TRBJ1-1, with D possibly TRBD1 on 5 matching bases. Germline V gene lookup returns CDR1 LGHNA and CDR2 YSLEER. The V end was cut by 4 bases, the J end by 5 bases, with 17 bases between. This CDR3 contains 15 residues.

This chain joins TRBV5-1 and TRBJ1-4; TRBD1 matches 7 bases. In germline, CDR1 is SGHRS, CDR2 YFSETQ. The J segment lost 8 bases and the V segment lost 4 bases, leaving 8 bases of the junction unmatched. This CDR3 region has 14 residues. CDR3 DNA sequence: TGCGCCAGCAGCATTGGACAGGTCGGCGAAAAACTGTTTTTT. Protein product: CASSIGQVGEKLFF.

The V gene is TRBV2, the J gene TRBJ2-7; unclear D gene. Trimming pared 6 bases from V and 0 bases from J, leaving 12 bases between. This CDR3 spans 14 amino acids. Germline CDR1 is SNHLY and CDR2 is FYNNEI. The CDR3 region is CASRRDAPSYEQYF. In DNA form, the CDR3 reads TGTGCCAGCAGGAGAGACGCGCCCTCCTACGAGCAGTACTTC.

This sequence joins TRBV10-3 and TRBJ1-6, with D hard to call. CDR3 size: 16 residues. Germline V gene sequence: CDR1 ENHRY, CDR2 SYGVKD. Trimming shortened V by 3 bases and J by 1 base, and 10 bases separated the two germline ends. CDR3 sequence reads: CAISDPDGSYNSPLHF. Written as DNA, the CDR3 is TGTGCCATCAGTGACCCGGACGGATCCTATAATTCACCCCTCCACTTT.